This T cell receptor (beta chain) emerged from a study of T cell responses to AZD1222 COVID-19 vaccine. The germline CDR1 and CDR2 sequences are SGHTA and FQGNSA. This CDR3 has 14 amino acids. Trimming took 3 bases from V and 2 from J; bases not matched to a gene: 3. Assay: immunoSEQ multiplex PCR; the TCRdb copy retains only in-frame clones and omits some. The table records some 150,000 clones, roughly nine tenths of them present only once. Study results and caveats: Most donors were white British, females outnumbered males, and clonal diversity was possibly underestimated. In all cases, repertoires were sampled only after the peak T cell response. Regions 160-218 and 743-854 dominated among vaccine-associated CD4 TCRs spanning spike.

Comment on this clone: Antigen specificity is unknown.

The J gene is TRBJ1-2, the V gene TRBV7-2; 7 bases agree with TRBD1. The receptor was derived from an adult in good health. The sequencing here drew on peripheral blood, taken on day 0 of MenACWY control vaccination. For the CDR3, the DNA is TGTGCCAGCAGCTTGGGGGGACAGAACTATGGCTACACCTTC. This gives the protein CASSLGGQNYGYTF.